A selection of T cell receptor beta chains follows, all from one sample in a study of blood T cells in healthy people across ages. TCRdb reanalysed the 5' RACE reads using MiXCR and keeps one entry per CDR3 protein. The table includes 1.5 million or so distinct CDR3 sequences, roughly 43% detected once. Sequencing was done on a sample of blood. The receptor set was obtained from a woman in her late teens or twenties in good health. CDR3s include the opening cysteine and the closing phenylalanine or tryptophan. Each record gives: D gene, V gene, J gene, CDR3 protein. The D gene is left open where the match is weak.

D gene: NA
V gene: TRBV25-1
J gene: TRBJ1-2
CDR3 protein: CASSEEYGGNGYTF

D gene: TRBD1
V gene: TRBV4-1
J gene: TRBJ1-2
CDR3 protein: CASSPPGQGGGYTF

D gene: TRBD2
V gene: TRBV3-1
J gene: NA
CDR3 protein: CASSNTSGGFSYEQYF

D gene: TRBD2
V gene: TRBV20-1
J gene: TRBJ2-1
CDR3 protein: CSARGGRGRNEQFF

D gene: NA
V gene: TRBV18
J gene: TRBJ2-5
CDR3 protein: CASSPQLGQGTQYF

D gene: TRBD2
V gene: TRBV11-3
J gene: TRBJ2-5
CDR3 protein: CASSLGTSGNQETQYF

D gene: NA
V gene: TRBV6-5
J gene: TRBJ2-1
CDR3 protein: CASTMIGGASYNEQFF

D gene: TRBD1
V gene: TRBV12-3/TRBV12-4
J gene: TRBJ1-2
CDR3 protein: CASSSLARGPGGYTF

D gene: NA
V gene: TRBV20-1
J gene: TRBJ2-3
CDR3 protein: CSARSWDSTDTQYF

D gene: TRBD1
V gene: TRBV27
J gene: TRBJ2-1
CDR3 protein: CASRTRTGTREQFF

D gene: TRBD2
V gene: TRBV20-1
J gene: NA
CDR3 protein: CSARDPVAGGLKTQYF

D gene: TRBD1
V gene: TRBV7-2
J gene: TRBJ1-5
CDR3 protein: CASSAPGQGANSNQPQHF

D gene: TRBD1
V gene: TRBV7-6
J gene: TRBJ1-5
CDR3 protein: CASSSEGTGVLQPQHF

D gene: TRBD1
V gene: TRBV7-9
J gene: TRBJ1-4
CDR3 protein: CASSLGQGPEKLFF

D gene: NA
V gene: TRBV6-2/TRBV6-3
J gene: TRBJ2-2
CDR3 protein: CASGRPNTGELFF

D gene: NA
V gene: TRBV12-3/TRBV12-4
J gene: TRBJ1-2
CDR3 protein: CASSLVVGALANYGYTF

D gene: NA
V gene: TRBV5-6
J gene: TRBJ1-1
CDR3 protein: CASSHGRGTEAFF

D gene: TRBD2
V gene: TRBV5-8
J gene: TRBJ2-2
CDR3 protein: CASSWQTGSGANTGELFF

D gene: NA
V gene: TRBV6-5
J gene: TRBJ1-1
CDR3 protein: CASSYPILRLGRGNEAFF

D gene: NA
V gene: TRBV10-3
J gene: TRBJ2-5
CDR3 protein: CAISERETETQYF

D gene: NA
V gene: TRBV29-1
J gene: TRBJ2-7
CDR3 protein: CGVSSRVGSEQYF

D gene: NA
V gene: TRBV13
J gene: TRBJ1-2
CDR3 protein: CASSSQPDYGYTF

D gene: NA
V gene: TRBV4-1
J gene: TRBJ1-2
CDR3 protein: CASSQGEVYGYTF

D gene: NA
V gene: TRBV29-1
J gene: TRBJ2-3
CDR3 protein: CSVEDRLRTDTQYF

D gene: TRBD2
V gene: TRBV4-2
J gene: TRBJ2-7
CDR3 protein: CASSEGTSDTLYEQYF

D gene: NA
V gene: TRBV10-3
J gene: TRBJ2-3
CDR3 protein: CAILGGHTDTQYF

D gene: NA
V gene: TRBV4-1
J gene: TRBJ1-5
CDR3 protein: CASSQDAWAGNQPQHF

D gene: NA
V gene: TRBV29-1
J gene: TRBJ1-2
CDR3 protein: CSVGVYTF

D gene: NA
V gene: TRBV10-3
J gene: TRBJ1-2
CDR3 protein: CAIRPPGRRYTF

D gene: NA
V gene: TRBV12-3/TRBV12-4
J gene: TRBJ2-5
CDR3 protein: CASSDSTQETQYF

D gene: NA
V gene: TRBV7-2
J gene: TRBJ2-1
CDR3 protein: CASSSTRVNEQFF

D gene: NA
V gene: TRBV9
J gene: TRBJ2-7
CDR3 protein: CASSSHDRQTLYEQYF

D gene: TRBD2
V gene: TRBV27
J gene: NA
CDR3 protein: CASSLDPAGVVDEQYF

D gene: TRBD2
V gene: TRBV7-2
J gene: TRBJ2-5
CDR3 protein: CASSLDLGGAGETQYF

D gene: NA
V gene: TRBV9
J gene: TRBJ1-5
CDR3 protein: CANARGEDNQPQHF

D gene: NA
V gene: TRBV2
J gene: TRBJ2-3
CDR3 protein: CASSLKLSTDTQYF

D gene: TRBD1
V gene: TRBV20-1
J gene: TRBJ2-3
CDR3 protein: CSADRDRVSDTQYF